The text below deals with one T cell receptor (beta chain). These data belong to a study of T cells in tuberculosis. Trimming at V came to 5 bases and at J to 3 bases, leaving 5 bases not matched to a gene. The CDR3 totals 15 residues. In germline, CDR1 is SEHNR, CDR2 FQNEAQ (reference sequence). TCRdb keeps only in-frame clones here, not all; method: immunoSEQ multiplex PCR. The sample carries tens of thousands of clones, 85% to 95% recorded once. This chain uses TRBV7-9 with TRBJ1-3; 9 nucleotides align to TRBD1. The sequence came from a donor under 30 with latent tuberculosis or without tuberculosis infection. Some clones in this sample may be carry-over from other donors' samples. Sequenced material: PBMCs. The DNA of the CDR3 is TGTGCCAGCAGCAGGCCGGGACAGGGTGGAAACACCATATATTTT. It is translated as CASSRPGQGGNTIYF. Based on the CDR3 plus reference TRBV7-9 and TRBJ1-3, the full variable domain is DTGVSQNPRHKITKRGQNVTFRCDPISEHNRLYWYRQTLGQGPEFLTYFQNEAQLEKSRLLSDRFSAERPKGSFSTLEIQRTEQGDSAMYLCASSRPGQGGNTIYFGEGSWLTVV.